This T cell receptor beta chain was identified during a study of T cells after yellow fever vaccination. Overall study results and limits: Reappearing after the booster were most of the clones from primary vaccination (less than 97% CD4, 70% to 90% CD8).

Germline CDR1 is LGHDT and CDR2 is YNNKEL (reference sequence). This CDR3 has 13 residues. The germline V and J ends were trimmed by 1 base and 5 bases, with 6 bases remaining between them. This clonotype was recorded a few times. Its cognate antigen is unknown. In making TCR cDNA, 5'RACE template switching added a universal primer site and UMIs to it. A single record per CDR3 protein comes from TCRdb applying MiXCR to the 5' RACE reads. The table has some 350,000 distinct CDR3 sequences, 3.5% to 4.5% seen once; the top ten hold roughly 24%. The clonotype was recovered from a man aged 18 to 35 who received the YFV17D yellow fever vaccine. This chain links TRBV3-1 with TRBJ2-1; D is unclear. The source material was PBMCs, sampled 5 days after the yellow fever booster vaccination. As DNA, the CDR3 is TGTGCCAGCAGCCAAGTTCTCAACAATGAGCAGTTCTTC. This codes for CASSQVLNNEQFF.